The rows below give T cell receptor beta chains drawn from one sample of a study of CD8 T cells in ankylosing spondylitis. TCRdb processed the 5' RACE reads anew with MiXCR; each CDR3 protein has one entry. The top ten hold 20% of the sample, which has about 36,000 distinct CDR3 sequences, 9.5% to 11% seen once. What was sequenced was synovial fluid, either unsorted or a sorted T cell fraction (not recorded which). The receptors stem from a male donor with ankylosing spondylitis. The CDR3 runs from the conserved cysteine through the conserved F or W. Each record gives: V gene, D gene, clone size, J gene, CDR3 DNA, CDR3 protein. A D gene is named only where the DNA matches it firmly. The size field is filled for only some rows; it gives once, few, many or a size class.

v_call: TRBV28; d_call: NA; clone_size: NA; j_call: TRBJ2-7; cdr3_nt: TGTGCCAGCACTCCGGGTTCCTACGAGCAGTACTTC; cdr3_aa: CASTPGSYEQYF
v_call: TRBV28; d_call: NA; clone_size: NA; j_call: TRBJ2-7; cdr3_nt: TGTGCCGGGGCCAGGGGCGGACAGTCCTACGAGCAGTACTTC; cdr3_aa: CAGARGGQSYEQYF
v_call: TRBV20-1; d_call: TRBD1; clone_size: NA; j_call: TRBJ1-2; cdr3_nt: TGCAGCGGACAGGTCTCTAACTATGGCTACACCTTC; cdr3_aa: CSGQVSNYGYTF
v_call: TRBV9; d_call: TRBD2; clone_size: NA; j_call: TRBJ2-1; cdr3_nt: TGTGCCAGCAGCGTAGCTAGCGGGATAGGGTATGAGCAGTTCTTC; cdr3_aa: CASSVASGIGYEQFF
v_call: TRBV20-1; d_call: TRBD2; clone_size: many; j_call: TRBJ2-1; cdr3_nt: TGCAGTGCTAGGGGGGGACTAGCGGGAGACAATGAGCAGTTCTTC; cdr3_aa: CSARGGLAGDNEQFF
v_call: TRBV7-9; d_call: TRBD2; clone_size: few; j_call: TRBJ2-5; cdr3_nt: TGTGCCAGCAGCCGTGGGCGGGGGTTGGAGACCCAGTACTTC; cdr3_aa: CASSRGRGLETQYF
v_call: TRBV21-1; d_call: NA; clone_size: many; j_call: TRBJ2-7; cdr3_nt: TGTGCCAGCAGCACCGGCGGGACTCCATTGGGCGAGCAGTACTTC; cdr3_aa: CASSTGGTPLGEQYF
v_call: TRBV14; d_call: NA; clone_size: NA; j_call: TRBJ1-6; cdr3_nt: TGTGCCAGCAGCCAAGTCTCCGGTTCACCCCTCCACTTT; cdr3_aa: CASSQVSGSPLHF
v_call: TRBV7-8; d_call: NA; clone_size: few; j_call: TRBJ1-5; cdr3_nt: TGTGCCAGCAGCTTAGCAGGTCAGCCCCAGCATTTT; cdr3_aa: CASSLAGQPQHF
v_call: TRBV27; d_call: NA; clone_size: NA; j_call: TRBJ2-2; cdr3_nt: TGTGCCAGCAGTCCTATCCATATGTTCGCGAACACCGGGGAGCTGTTTTTT; cdr3_aa: CASSPIHMFANTGELFF
v_call: TRBV7-3; d_call: TRBD2; clone_size: NA; j_call: TRBJ2-5; cdr3_nt: TGTGCCAGCAGCTTGGGACTAGCGGGAGAGACCCAGTACTTC; cdr3_aa: CASSLGLAGETQYF
v_call: TRBV7-9; d_call: NA; clone_size: many; j_call: TRBJ1-2; cdr3_nt: TGTGCCAGCAGCCCTAGCCGGACAGACTCTGTCTATGGCTACACCTTC; cdr3_aa: CASSPSRTDSVYGYTF
v_call: TRBV20-1; d_call: TRBD1; clone_size: few; j_call: TRBJ2-5; cdr3_nt: TGCAGTGCGGACCGGACAGGAGAGACCCAGTACTTC; cdr3_aa: CSADRTGETQYF
v_call: TRBV2; d_call: NA; clone_size: NA; j_call: TRBJ2-7; cdr3_nt: TGTGCCAGCCGAGGGCAGAACTCCTACGAGCAGTACTTC; cdr3_aa: CASRGQNSYEQYF
v_call: TRBV5-1; d_call: TRBD1; clone_size: few; j_call: TRBJ2-7; cdr3_nt: TGCGCCAGCAGCCCAGGGGGCGCAAGCTACGAGCAGTACTTC; cdr3_aa: CASSPGGASYEQYF
v_call: TRBV28; d_call: NA; clone_size: many; j_call: TRBJ1-4; cdr3_nt: TGTGCCAGCCGCTATCATGGGCAAGCAACTAATGAAAAACTGTTTTTT; cdr3_aa: CASRYHGQATNEKLFF
v_call: TRBV20-1; d_call: TRBD1; clone_size: few; j_call: TRBJ1-2; cdr3_nt: TGCAGTGCGGAGGGACAGGGGGCTGTTAACTATGGCTACACCTTC; cdr3_aa: CSAEGQGAVNYGYTF
v_call: TRBV28; d_call: TRBD2; clone_size: NA; j_call: TRBJ2-5; cdr3_nt: TGTGCCAGCAGTTTAGGGGGGAGGGCCTACCAAGAGACCCAGTACTTC; cdr3_aa: CASSLGGRAYQETQYF
v_call: TRBV9; d_call: NA; clone_size: NA; j_call: TRBJ2-6; cdr3_nt: TGTGCCAGCAGCGTAGAGTCGGACGTTAGCTCTGGGGCCAACGTCCTGACTTTC; cdr3_aa: CASSVESDVSSGANVLTF
v_call: TRBV6-4; d_call: TRBD2; clone_size: NA; j_call: TRBJ2-3; cdr3_nt: TGTGCCAGCAGTGCCAACAGCGGGAAGGGCACAGATACGCAGTATTTT; cdr3_aa: CASSANSGKGTDTQYF
v_call: TRBV6-2/TRBV6-3; d_call: NA; clone_size: NA; j_call: TRBJ2-7; cdr3_nt: TGTGCCAGCAGTTATACAGATGTAACCTACGAGCAGTACTTC; cdr3_aa: CASSYTDVTYEQYF
v_call: TRBV28; d_call: NA; clone_size: many; j_call: TRBJ1-2; cdr3_nt: TGTGCCAGCAGACCCGGGCATTCTAACTATGGCTACACCTTC; cdr3_aa: CASRPGHSNYGYTF
v_call: TRBV7-6; d_call: NA; clone_size: many; j_call: TRBJ2-1; cdr3_nt: TGTGCCAGCAGCTTATCAGGACAGCCGATTAATGAGCAGTTCTTC; cdr3_aa: CASSLSGQPINEQFF
v_call: TRBV9; d_call: NA; clone_size: many; j_call: TRBJ2-7; cdr3_nt: TGTGCCAGCAGCGTAGGGGTAGGCCACGAGCAGTACTTC; cdr3_aa: CASSVGVGHEQYF
v_call: TRBV2; d_call: NA; clone_size: NA; j_call: TRBJ2-7; cdr3_nt: TGTGCCAGCAGTCCGCGCGACTGGGATATGTCAGGGCAGTACTTC; cdr3_aa: CASSPRDWDMSGQYF
v_call: TRBV2; d_call: TRBD2; clone_size: NA; j_call: TRBJ2-3; cdr3_nt: TGTGCCGCCCCTTTGGAGCGGGAGGCGCAAGATACGCAGTATTTT; cdr3_aa: CAAPLEREAQDTQYF
v_call: TRBV18; d_call: NA; clone_size: once; j_call: TRBJ2-2; cdr3_nt: TGTGCCAGCCCAAAGGACTACTTGAACACCGGGGAGCTGTTTTTT; cdr3_aa: CASPKDYLNTGELFF
v_call: TRBV7-2; d_call: TRBD1; clone_size: NA; j_call: TRBJ2-5; cdr3_nt: TGTGCCAGCAGCACGCAAACAGGGGAGCCTGCGCAGACCCAGTACTTC; cdr3_aa: CASSTQTGEPAQTQYF
v_call: TRBV7-3; d_call: NA; clone_size: NA; j_call: TRBJ2-3; cdr3_nt: TGTGCCAGCAGCTTTAATAGCGACACAGATACGCAGTATTTT; cdr3_aa: CASSFNSDTDTQYF
v_call: TRBV28; d_call: TRBD2; clone_size: NA; j_call: TRBJ2-1; cdr3_nt: TGTGCCAGCAGTTTATGGGGGACTAGCGGCTACAATGAGCAGTTCTTC; cdr3_aa: CASSLWGTSGYNEQFF
v_call: TRBV29-1; d_call: NA; clone_size: few; j_call: TRBJ2-7; cdr3_nt: TGCAGCGTGGGACTTAGCTCCTACGAGCAGTACTTC; cdr3_aa: CSVGLSSYEQYF
v_call: TRBV27; d_call: NA; clone_size: many; j_call: TRBJ1-1; cdr3_nt: TGTGCCAGCAGTTATGCCTTCAGGGGTCGGAACACTGAAGCTTTCTTT; cdr3_aa: CASSYAFRGRNTEAFF
v_call: TRBV7-2; d_call: TRBD2; clone_size: NA; j_call: TRBJ2-7; cdr3_nt: TGTGCCAGCAGCTTATCTAGCGGGTTTGTAACCTACGAGCAGTACTTC; cdr3_aa: CASSLSSGFVTYEQYF
v_call: TRBV7-9; d_call: NA; clone_size: many; j_call: TRBJ2-1; cdr3_nt: TGTGCCAGCACCCCGGGACATTCCTACAATGAGCAGTTCTTC; cdr3_aa: CASTPGHSYNEQFF
v_call: TRBV7-8; d_call: TRBD2; clone_size: NA; j_call: TRBJ2-3; cdr3_nt: TGTGCCAGCAGCCCTTCAGCGGGAGAATCGACAGATACGCAGTATTTT; cdr3_aa: CASSPSAGESTDTQYF
v_call: TRBV6-1; d_call: TRBD2; clone_size: few; j_call: TRBJ2-7; cdr3_nt: TGTGCCAGCAGCCCAAGGACTAGCGGGAGCTATGAGCAGTACTTC; cdr3_aa: CASSPRTSGSYEQYF
v_call: TRBV18; d_call: TRBD2; clone_size: few; j_call: TRBJ2-5; cdr3_nt: TGTGCCAGCTCACCACCGGCGGGAGACCCGGGGGCCCAGTACTTC; cdr3_aa: CASSPPAGDPGAQYF